What follows are 14 T cell receptor beta chains derived from one specimen sequenced in a study of blood T cells in healthy people across ages. PCR was performed a second time for about 6 to 12 cycles using a sample-barcoded 5' primer and a J-beta primer mix. In TCRdb, the 5' RACE reads were re-called with MiXCR into one record per CDR3 protein. Among approximately 1.5 million distinct CDR3 sequences listed, around 35% were seen once. The sequenced material came from blood. These receptors all stem from a woman younger than 45 in good health.

This chain links TRBV7-9 with TRBJ2-1, with a tentative D call TRBD2 (6 bases). This CDR3 contains 15 residues. Germline V gene data show CDR1 as SEHNR and CDR2 as FQNEAQ (reference sequence). V dropped 5 bases and J dropped 7 bases, with 18 bases sitting between them. The CDR3 DNA is TGTGCCAGCAGCATCTTCCAGGGAGGAGGGAATGAGCAGTTCTTC. Its protein is CASSIFQGGGNEQFF.

This chain links TRBV24-1 with TRBJ2-1; 9 bases align to TRBD2. The length of the CDR3 is 14 residues. Germline V gene lookup returns CDR1 KGHDR and CDR2 SFDVKD. The ends lost 12 bases at V and 0 bases at J; junction bases unmatched: 5. The CDR3 spells CAAASGVSYNEQFF. The CDR3 nucleotides read TGTGCCGCTGCTAGCGGGGTCTCCTACAATGAGCAGTTCTTC.

This chain connects TRBV4-2 to TRBJ2-7; D is unresolved. The CDR3 covers 13 residues. Germline assignment: CDR1 LGHNA and CDR2 YNFKEQ. Trimming took off 0 bases at V and 10 bases at J, with 13 bases between the two ends. The CDR3 sequence is CASSQDLAHAQYF. The CDR3 DNA is TGTGCCAGCAGCCAAGATCTGGCCCATGCCCAGTACTTC.

This clonotype was counted between two and nine times. The rearrangement joins TRBV5-1 to TRBJ2-7, with 7 bases aligning to TRBD1. Germline CDR1 is SGHRS and CDR2 is YFSETQ. There are 15 residues in the CDR3. Losses at the gene ends were 5 bases for V and 0 bases for J; bases not matched to a gene: 8. The CDR3 sequence: CASRDGTASSYEQYF. Written as DNA, the CDR3 is TGCGCCAGCAGGGATGGGACAGCGAGCTCCTACGAGCAGTACTTC. The complete variable domain, with remaining parts taken from reference TRBV5-1 and TRBJ2-7, reads KAGVTQTPRYLIKTRGQQVTLSCSPISGHRSVSWYQQTPGQGLQFLFEYFSETQRNKGNFPGRFSGRQFSNSRSEMNVSTLELGDSALYLCASRDGTASSYEQYFGPGTRLTVT.

V is TRBV11-2 and J is TRBJ2-2; tentatively, D is TRBD1 (7 bases). CDR3 length: 15 amino acids. Deletions cut 5 bases from V and 7 bases from J, with 17 bases between. The V gene's germline CDR1 is SGHAT and CDR2 FQNNGV. CDR3 region: CASSRTTGASGELFF. The DNA for the CDR3 is TGTGCCAGCAGCCGGACTACAGGGGCCAGCGGGGAGCTGTTTTTT.

This clonotype was seen a few times. This rearrangement joins TRBV9 to TRBJ2-7; 7 bases match TRBD2. This CDR3 comprises 14 residues. Germline CDR1 is SGDLS and CDR2 is YYNGEE. J gave up 5 bases and V 0 bases, and 5 bases lay outside the gene matches. CDR3 nucleotide sequence: TGTGCCAGCAGCGTAGGACCCGGACTAGACGAGCAGTACTTC. Translation: CASSVGPGLDEQYF.

V and J are TRBV7-9 and TRBJ2-1; no definite D call. Deletions cut 0 bases from V and 1 base from J, with 10 bases between. In germline, CDR1 is SEHNR, CDR2 FQNEAQ (reference sequence). This CDR3 comprises 16 residues. The CDR3 region is CASSLATLGSYNEQFF. The DNA of the CDR3 is TGTGCCAGCAGCTTAGCCACATTAGGTTCCTACAATGAGCAGTTCTTC.

The CDR3 is CASSLGRQGGYTF. In DNA form, the CDR3 reads TGTGCCAGCAGTTTGGGGAGACAAGGTGGCTACACCTTC. V is TRBV12-3 or TRBV12-4 and J is TRBJ1-2; D is undetermined. This CDR3 region has 13 residues. Trimming pared 3 bases from V and 7 bases from J, leaving 12 bases between.

The chain has TRBV2 and TRBJ2-1; TRBD2 matches at 9 bases. The germline V gene has CDR1 SNHLY and CDR2 FYNNEI. V dropped 6 bases and J dropped 2; count of bases not matched to a gene: 8. The CDR3 is made up of 16 amino acids. DNA for the CDR3: TGTGCCAGCAGCGTTATGACTAGCGGAACCTACAATGAGCAGTTCTTC. Amino acids: CASSVMTSGTYNEQFF.

A few counts support this clonotype. This chain uses TRBV20-1 with TRBJ2-3, with TRBD2 matching 14 bases. This CDR3 comprises 17 residues. CDR1 and CDR2 (germline): DFQATT, SNEGSKA (reference sequence). V lost 6 bases to trimming and J lost 4 bases; unmatched junction nucleotides: 12. CDR3 amino acids: CSALPITGLAGADTQYF. CDR3 DNA sequence: TGCAGTGCCCTACCGATCACGGGACTAGCGGGAGCAGATACGCAGTATTTT.

This clonotype was found a few times. The rearrangement joins TRBV7-9 to TRBJ1-1; the D is unclear. Trimming left V 5 bases short and J 11 bases short, with 18 bases between. Germline V gene lookup returns CDR1 SEHNR and CDR2 FQNEAQ (reference sequence). There are 13 residues in the CDR3. CDR3 sequence reads: CASSPAGSIEAFF. CDR3 coding DNA: TGTGCCAGCAGCCCCGCGGGAAGTATAGAGGCTTTCTTT. The full variable domain, in which reference TRBV7-9 and TRBJ1-1 provide the parts outside the CDR3, is DTGVSQNPRHKITKRGQNVTFRCDPISEHNRLYWYRQTLGQGPEFLTYFQNEAQLEKSRLLSDRFSAERPKGSFSTLEIQRTEQGDSAMYLCASSPAGSIEAFFGQGTRLTVV.

V is TRBV20-1 and J is TRBJ2-7; D is unclear. CDR1 and CDR2 (germline): DFQATT, SNEGSKA (reference sequence). The CDR3 is made up of 15 amino acids. Trimming left V 8 bases short and J 0 bases short, with 20 bases between. DNA of the CDR3: TGCAGTCCCACCGTAGCACAGAAGACCTCCTACGAGCAGTACTTC. Translated: CSPTVAQKTSYEQYF.

This chain joins TRBV6-1 and TRBJ2-1, with D hard to call. V gave up 7 bases and J gave up 6 bases, with 13 bases separating them. CDR3 size: 13 residues. CDR1 MNHNS and CDR2 SASEGT come from the germline V gene. CDR3 sequence reads: CASNAEARNEQFF. As DNA, the CDR3 is TGTGCCAGCAACGCCGAGGCGCGCAATGAGCAGTTCTTC.

The chain uses TRBV20-1 and TRBJ2-1; D may match TRBD1 or TRBD2 (5 bases each). In germline, CDR1 is DFQATT, CDR2 SNEGSKA (reference sequence). The CDR3 has 18 amino acids. Trimming stripped 1 base from V and 1 base from J, with 20 bases between. CDR3 protein: CSARVGEGSLGSYNEQFF. In DNA, the CDR3 is TGCAGTGCTAGAGTGGGAGAGGGGTCCCTGGGATCCTACAATGAGCAGTTCTTC.